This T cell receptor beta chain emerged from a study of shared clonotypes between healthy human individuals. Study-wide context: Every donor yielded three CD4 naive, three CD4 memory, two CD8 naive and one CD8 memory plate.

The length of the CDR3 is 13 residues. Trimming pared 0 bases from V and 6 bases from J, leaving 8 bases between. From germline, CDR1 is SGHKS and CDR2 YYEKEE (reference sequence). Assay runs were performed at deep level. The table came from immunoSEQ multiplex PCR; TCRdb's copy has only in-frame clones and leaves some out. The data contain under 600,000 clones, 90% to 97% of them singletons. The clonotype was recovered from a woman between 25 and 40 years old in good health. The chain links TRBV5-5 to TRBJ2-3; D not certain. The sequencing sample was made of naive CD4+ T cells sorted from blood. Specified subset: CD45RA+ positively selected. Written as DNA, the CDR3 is TGTGCCAGCAGCTTGGCCTCTCCGGATACGCAGTATTTT. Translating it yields CASSLASPDTQYF. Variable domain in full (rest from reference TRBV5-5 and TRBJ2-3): DAGVTQSPTHLIKTRGQQVTLRCSPISGHKSVSWYQQVLGQGPQFIFQYYEKEERGRGNFPDRFSARQFPNYSSELNVNALLLGDSALYLCASSLASPDTQYFGPGTRLTVL.